These T cell receptor beta chains were read from a single sample in a study of patients and donors after allogeneic stem cell transplantation. TCRdb passed the RT-PCR reads through MiXCR, listing each CDR3 protein once. The sample yields some 960,000 distinct CDR3 sequences, more than 15% seen once. Sequenced input: blood, either unsorted or a sorted T cell fraction (not recorded which). Receptors originate from a human donor who was either an allogeneic HSCT recipient or a stem cell or donor lymphocyte infusion donor (not recorded which). It is not recorded whose cells these are; they may come from a transplant donor. CDR3s include the opening cysteine and the closing phenylalanine or tryptophan. D genes are given only for firm matches. Expanded clones are given a class, and other clones once, few, many or no size at all.

j_call clone_size v_call d_call cdr3_nt cdr3_aa
TRBJ2-5 NA TRBV5-5 TRBD2 TGTGCCAGCAGCTTGTCGGCGGGGGACCAAGAGACCCAGTACTTC CASSLSAGDQETQYF
TRBJ1-2 many TRBV12-3/TRBV12-4 NA TGTGCCAGCAGTTTCCGGAGAAGAGGGGAGGGTGGCTACACCTTC CASSFRRRGEGGYTF
TRBJ1-5 few TRBV28 NA TGTGCCAGTACCGGGGGGGGCAATCAGCCCCAGCATTTT CASTGGGNQPQHF
TRBJ1-2 NA TRBV3-1 NA TGTGCCAGCAGCCATCGCGGGTCGGGTCGCTATGGCTACACCTTC CASSHRGSGRYGYTF
TRBJ2-1 NA TRBV20-1 TRBD2 TGCAGTGCTGGCCCACCCGCGGGGGGGTACAATGAGCAGTTCTTC CSAGPPAGGYNEQFF
TRBJ1-2 NA TRBV20-1 TRBD1 TGCAGTGCTGGACAGGGCCCCTATGGCTACACCTTC CSAGQGPYGYTF
TRBJ2-7 NA TRBV5-1 TRBD1 TGCGCCAGCAGCTTGGCGGGGACAGGGGTCTACGAGCAGTACTTC CASSLAGTGVYEQYF
TRBJ2-1 NA TRBV12-3/TRBV12-4 TRBD2 TGTGCCAGCAGTAACGGGGGGGATAGCTCCTACAATGAGCAGTTCTTC CASSNGGDSSYNEQFF
TRBJ1-2 NA TRBV5-1 NA TGCGCCAGCAGCTCTCATGAGGCAGGGCCTAACTATGGCTACACCTTC CASSSHEAGPNYGYTF
TRBJ1-1 few TRBV6-5 NA TGTGCCAGCAGTTATGTGGCAGCAAAGAACACTGAAGCTTTCTTT CASSYVAAKNTEAFF
TRBJ1-1 NA TRBV11-3 TRBD1 TGTGCCAGCAGCTCTGGACAGGGGGTCTTGAACACTGAAGCTTTCTTT CASSSGQGVLNTEAFF
TRBJ2-2 few TRBV9 TRBD2 TGTGCCAGCAGCGCCCGGACTAGCGGGAAGAACACCGGGGAGCTGTTTTTT CASSARTSGKNTGELFF
TRBJ1-1 NA TRBV5-1 NA TGCGCCAGCAAAGGGGGAAGGTTTAGGAAGGACACTGAAGCTTTCTTT CASKGGRFRKDTEAFF
TRBJ2-1 few TRBV12-3/TRBV12-4 NA TGTGCCAGCATGGGGCAGGGGTCGGAGCAGTTCTTC CASMGQGSEQFF